The 15 T cell receptor beta chains below were found in one sample sequenced in a study of T cell responses to AZD1222 COVID-19 vaccine. Libraries were prepared by immunoSEQ multiplex PCR; TCRdb keeps only in-frame clonotypes and omits some of them. The repertoire consists of around 140,000 clones, with approximately 90% occurring once and the leading ten covering about 1%. The sample was peripheral blood, taken 28 days after the second AZD1222 dose. The receptors derive from an adult who received the AZD1222 COVID-19 vaccine.

V usage is TRBV30 and J usage is TRBJ2-7; D is uncertain. This CDR3 comprises 12 residues. Germline assignment: CDR1 GTSNPN and CDR2 SVGIG (reference sequence). The V gene lost 0 bases and the J gene lost 2 bases, with 5 bases spanning the gap. This CDR3 is CAWSVGPYEQYF. The DNA for the CDR3 is TGTGCCTGGAGTGTAGGGCCCTACGAGCAGTACTTC.

The genes are TRBV27 and TRBJ1-4; perhaps TRBD1 as D (6 bases). The CDR3 has 15 amino acids. The germline V gene has CDR1 MNHEY and CDR2 SMNVEV (reference sequence). V lost 2 bases, J lost 0 bases, and 7 bases lay in between. Written as DNA, the CDR3 is TGTGCCAGCAGTTTACGGACAGCAACTAATGAAAAACTGTTTTTT. As protein: CASSLRTATNEKLFF.

J is TRBJ1-1 and V is TRBV11-2; D gene unclear. CDR1 and CDR2 from the germline V gene are SGHAT and FQNNGV. This CDR3 is built from 15 residues. V gave up 1 base and J gave up 10 bases, with 19 bases separating them. CDR3 residues: CASSLGTEWPKGAFF. The CDR3 DNA reads TGTGCCAGCAGCTTAGGAACTGAGTGGCCCAAGGGAGCTTTCTTT.

This clone was seen once. V is TRBV10-2 and J is TRBJ1-1, with TRBD1 as a possible D gene (5 bases). Germline V lookup: CDR1 WSHSY, CDR2 SAAADI. V dropped 8 bases and J dropped 1 base, with 20 bases sitting between them. The CDR3 is 16 amino acids. The CDR3 region is CASRDMGVPPNTEAFF. The CDR3 region has the DNA TGCGCCAGCCGAGACATGGGGGTCCCCCCGAACACTGAAGCTTTCTTT.

The chain carries TRBV11-3 and TRBJ1-4; D is ambiguous. This CDR3 contains 13 residues. The V gene lost 5 bases and the J gene lost 2 bases, with 6 bases spanning the gap. CDR1 SGHNT and CDR2 YENEEA come from the germline V gene. The CDR3 loop reads CASSRGTNEKLFF. CDR3 DNA sequence: TGTGCCAGCAGCCGAGGGACTAATGAAAAACTGTTTTTT. Variable domain in full (rest from reference TRBV11-3 and TRBJ1-4): EAGVVQSPRYKIIEKKQPVAFWCNPISGHNTLYWYLQNLGQGPELLIRYENEEAVDDSQLPKDRFSAERLKGVDSTLKIQPAELGDSAVYLCASSRGTNEKLFFGSGTQLSVL.

The chain recombines TRBV7-3 with TRBJ2-5; no clear D gene. In germline, CDR1 is SGHTA, CDR2 FQGTGA. Trimming took 2 bases from V and 1 from J, leaving 5 bases between them. This CDR3 region has 13 residues. In DNA, the CDR3 is TGTGCCAGCAGCTTAGACTTCCAAGAGACCCAGTACTTC. It yields the protein CASSLDFQETQYF.

With regard to this clone: The junction departs from germline at one end; a sequencing error may be responsible. The gene calls are TRBV5-1 and TRBJ2-7; tentative D call: TRBD1 (5 bases). CDR3 size: 16 residues. Germline V lookup: CDR1 SGHRS, CDR2 YFSETQ. CDR3 nucleotide sequence: TGCGCCAGCAGTTTGGGGCCAAGACAGTACTCCTACGAGCAGTACTTC. Amino acids: CASSLGPRQYSYEQYF.

V usage is TRBV7-9 and J usage is TRBJ1-3; unclear D gene. The CDR3 has 16 residues. The germline V gene has CDR1 SEHNR and CDR2 FQNEAQ (reference sequence). Trimming pared 1 base from V and 8 bases from J, leaving 18 bases between. The DNA of the CDR3 is TGTGCCAGCAGCTTAGTCCTCCTCCGGGCCGTTGACACCATATATTTT. It codes for CASSLVLLRAVDTIYF.

This clone has only one observation. This chain connects TRBV4-1 to TRBJ2-6; TRBD1 matches at 10 bases. Germline assignment: CDR1 MGHRA and CDR2 YSYEKL. V was clipped by 3 bases and J by 1 base; unmatched bases: 9. This CDR3 contains 19 residues. In DNA form, the CDR3 reads TGCGCCAGCAGCCAGACCGGGACAGGGGACTTTTCTGGGGCCAACGTCCTGACTTTC. Its protein is CASSQTGTGDFSGANVLTF.

The chain couples TRBV27 to TRBJ1-2, with D hard to call. The V end was cut by 5 bases, the J end by 8 bases, with 15 bases between. Germline V lookup: CDR1 MNHEY, CDR2 SMNVEV (reference sequence). The CDR3 spans 13 residues. CDR3 nucleotides: TGTGCCAGCAGTCCCATCGGACCCGAGGGCTACACCTTC. Encoded protein: CASSPIGPEGYTF.

The V gene is TRBV29-1, the J gene TRBJ1-1; 9 bases line up with TRBD1. The J segment lost 8 bases and the V segment lost 7 bases, leaving 8 bases of the junction unmatched. The CDR3 loop spans 12 amino acids. Germline loops: CDR1 SQVTM, CDR2 ANQGSEA. In nucleotides, the CDR3 is TGCAGCGCTCGCACCGGGACAGGGGAAGCTTTCTTT. It translates to CSARTGTGEAFF.

The chain couples TRBV5-1 to TRBJ1-4, with TRBD1 as a possible D gene (5 bases). The CDR3 loop spans 16 amino acids. V lost 4 bases, J lost 2 bases, and 15 bases lay in between. The germline V gene encodes CDR1 SGHRS and CDR2 YFSETQ. CDR3 in DNA: TGCGCCAGCAGCCCCCTTGACGGGGCTACTAATGAAAAACTGTTTTTT. Translated: CASSPLDGATNEKLFF.

This chain connects TRBV3-1 (or the pseudogene TRBV3-2) to TRBJ1-3; D unresolved. Germline-derived CDR1 and CDR2 are LGHDT and YNNKEL (reference sequence). The CDR3 sequence is 13 residues long. Trimming left V 6 bases short and J 4 bases short, with 10 bases between. In DNA, the CDR3 is TGTGCCAGCAGTGAGGCAAGGGGAAACACCATATATTTT. Its translation: CASSEARGNTIYF.

The chain combines TRBV5-4 with TRBJ1-2; 8 bases match TRBD1. The CDR3 sequence is 15 residues long. From germline, CDR1 is SGHNT and CDR2 YYREEE (reference sequence). The J segment lost 8 bases and the V segment lost 0 bases, leaving 9 bases of the junction unmatched. CDR3 sequence reads: CASSLAGDRGEGYTF. CDR3 in DNA: TGTGCCAGCAGCTTGGCCGGTGACAGGGGAGAAGGCTACACCTTC.

V usage is TRBV28 and J usage is TRBJ2-7; possibly TRBD2 for D (5 bases). V dropped 1 base and J dropped 1 base, with 8 bases sitting between them. The CDR3 has 14 residues. Per germline, CDR1 MDHEN and CDR2 SYDVKM. The DNA of the CDR3 is TGTGCCAGCAGTTTATTGGACTCTTCCTACGAGCAGTACTTC. Its protein product is CASSLLDSSYEQYF.